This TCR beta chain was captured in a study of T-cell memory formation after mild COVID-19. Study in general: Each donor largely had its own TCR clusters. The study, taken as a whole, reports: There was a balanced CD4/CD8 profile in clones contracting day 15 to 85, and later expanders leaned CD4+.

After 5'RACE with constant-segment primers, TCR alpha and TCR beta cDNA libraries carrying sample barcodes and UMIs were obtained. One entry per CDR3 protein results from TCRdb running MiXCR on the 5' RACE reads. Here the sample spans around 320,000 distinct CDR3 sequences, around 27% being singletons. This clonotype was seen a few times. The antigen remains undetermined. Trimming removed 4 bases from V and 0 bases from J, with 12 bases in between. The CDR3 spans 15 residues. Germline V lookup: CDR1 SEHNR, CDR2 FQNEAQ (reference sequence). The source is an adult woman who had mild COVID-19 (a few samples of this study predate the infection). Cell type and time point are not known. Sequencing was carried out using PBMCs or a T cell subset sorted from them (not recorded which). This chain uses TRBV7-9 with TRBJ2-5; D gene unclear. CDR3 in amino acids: CASSSPGSYQETQYF. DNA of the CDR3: TGTGCCAGCAGCTCCCCGGGCAGCTACCAAGAGACCCAGTACTTC.